One sample yielded the 11 T cell receptor beta chains listed below, sequenced in a study of T-cell reconstitution after alpha-beta-depleted transplantation in children. Using unique molecular identifiers, the investigators prepared the TCRbeta library. TCRdb redid the calling of the PCR reads with MiXCR, one entry per CDR3 protein. Among hundreds of thousands of distinct CDR3 sequences, roughly 15% were seen once, and the ten largest hold around 5.3%. The sequencing here drew on PBMCs, mostly from graft donor cells, taken 360 days after TCRalphabeta/CD19-depleted stem cell transplant. The origin of the receptors is a male patient aged 10 to 17 who had a stem cell transplant for acute lymphoblastic leukemia, so the T cells may come from the graft donor.

This clonotype has just a few counts. J is TRBJ2-3 and V is TRBV6-5; D might be TRBD1 (5 bases). CDR1 is MNHEY, CDR2 SVGAGI, per germline. V gave up 4 bases and J gave up 2 bases, with 16 bases separating them. This CDR3 has 16 amino acids. The CDR3 is CASSWGRSPFTDTQYF. The CDR3 coding sequence is TGTGCCAGCAGTTGGGGCCGGTCGCCTTTCACAGATACGCAGTATTTT.

This clonotype was counted a few times. J is TRBJ2-5 and V is TRBV7-8; the match to TRBD2 covers 7 bases. The germline V gene encodes CDR1 SGHVS and CDR2 FQNEAQ. V shed 2 bases, J shed 4 bases, and the junction held 13 bases outside the gene matches. This CDR3 region has 17 residues. The CDR3 region has the DNA TGTGCCAGCAGCTTAAGGGCGACTAGCCAGATTTCAGAGACCCAGTACTTC. This gives the protein CASSLRATSQISETQYF. The full variable domain, completed using reference TRBV7-8 and TRBJ2-5, is GAGVSQSPRYKVAKRGQDVALRCDPISGHVSLFWYQQALGQGPEFLTYFQNEAQLDKSGLPSDRFFAERPEGSVSTLKIQRTQQEDSAVYLCASSLRATSQISETQYFGPGTRLLVL.

The chain carries TRBV20-1 and TRBJ1-4; 7 nucleotides line up with TRBD1. The CDR3 is 12 residues long. CDR1 DFQATT and CDR2 SNEGSKA come from the germline V gene (reference sequence). Unmatched junction bases numbered 6, after V lost 6 bases and J lost 8 bases. Here the CDR3 reads CSARDRIEKLFF. DNA for the CDR3: TGCAGTGCCCGGGACAGAATAGAAAAACTGTTTTTT.

This clonotype was observed a few times. The chain employs TRBV19 and TRBJ2-2; 9 nucleotides match TRBD1. Unmatched junction bases numbered 8, after V lost 6 bases and J lost 6 bases. There are 15 residues in the CDR3. Germline CDR1 and CDR2: LNHDA and SQIVND (reference sequence). CDR3 coding DNA: TGTGCCAGTAGAACGGGACAGGGTATTCCCGGGGAGCTGTTTTTT. It yields the protein CASRTGQGIPGELFF.

This sequence joins TRBV9 and TRBJ2-3; a weak D match, TRBD2 (7 bases). CDR1 is SGDLS, CDR2 YYNGEE, per germline. The CDR3 totals 21 residues. The V end was cut by 0 bases, the J end by 1 base, with 27 bases between. The CDR3 coding sequence is TGTGCCAGCAGCGTAGTGAAGAGGGGGGGGAAACGGGAGATTCGCACAGATACGCAGTATTTT. The encoded protein is CASSVVKRGGKREIRTDTQYF.

This clonotype has a handful of counts. The chain couples TRBV12-3 or TRBV12-4 to TRBJ1-2; 7 bases align to TRBD1. The CDR3 is 13 residues long. J gave up 4 bases and V 6 bases, and 5 bases lay outside the gene matches. CDR3: CASRKGQPYGYTF. The CDR3 region has the DNA TGTGCCAGCAGAAAGGGACAGCCCTATGGCTACACCTTC.

V usage is TRBV12-3 or TRBV12-4 and J usage is TRBJ1-2; D is perhaps TRBD1 (5 bases). Trimming took 7 bases from V and 8 from J, leaving 17 bases between them. This CDR3 is 13 amino acids long. The CDR3 DNA sequence: TGTGCCAGCACCATAGACGAGTCAGGGGGCTACACCTTC. Translating gives CASTIDESGGYTF.

In this sample, this clonotype turned up a few times. The V gene is TRBV30, the J gene TRBJ1-2, with a weak D call TRBD1 (5 bases). Trimming took 2 bases from V and 8 from J, leaving 15 bases between them. Germline CDR1 and CDR2: GTSNPN and SVGIG (reference sequence). The CDR3 length is 13 residues. The CDR3 here is CAWSTVGWGGYTF. Written as DNA, the CDR3 is TGTGCCTGGAGTACGGTGGGATGGGGCGGCTACACCTTC. The variable domain in full, completed from reference TRBV30 and TRBJ1-2, reads SQTIHQWPATLVQPVGSPLSLECTVEGTSNPNLYWYRQAAGRGLQLLFYSVGIGQISSEVPQNLSASRPQDRQFILSSKKLLLSDSGFYLCAWSTVGWGGYTFGSGTRLTVV.

The genes are TRBV29-1 and TRBJ2-7; tentative D call: TRBD2 (5 bases). CDR1 is SQVTM, CDR2 ANQGSEA, per germline. The CDR3 sequence is 14 residues long. V lost 4 bases and J 2 bases, leaving 15 bases between the germline ends. Here the CDR3 reads CSVVPADQTYEQYF. CDR3 DNA sequence: TGCAGCGTTGTTCCAGCGGATCAAACCTACGAGCAGTACTTC.

This chain uses TRBV3-1 with TRBJ1-5; TRBD1 agrees at 9 bases. CDR1 and CDR2 (germline): LGHDT, YNNKEL (reference sequence). Losses at the gene ends were 0 bases for V and 6 bases for J; bases not matched to a gene: 12. The CDR3 runs 18 residues. CDR3 loop: CASSQEAPLQGALQPQHF. The CDR3 DNA follows: TGTGCCAGCAGCCAAGAAGCCCCTTTACAGGGGGCGCTTCAGCCCCAGCATTTT. The variable domain in full, with the rest retrieved from reference TRBV3-1 and TRBJ1-5, is DTAVSQTPKYLVTQMGNDKSIKCEQNLGHDTMYWYKQDSKKFLKIMFSYNNKELIINETVPNRFSPKSPDKAHLNLHINSLELGDSAVYFCASSQEAPLQGALQPQHFGDGTRLSIL.

The chain combines TRBV12-3 or TRBV12-4 with TRBJ2-7, with TRBD2 as a possible D gene (5 bases). This CDR3 has 12 amino acids. Trimming cost V 6 bases and J 3 bases, with 9 bases left between them. CDR3 amino acids: CASRTEGYEQYF. CDR3 nucleotide sequence: TGTGCCAGCAGGACCGAGGGCTACGAGCAGTACTTC.